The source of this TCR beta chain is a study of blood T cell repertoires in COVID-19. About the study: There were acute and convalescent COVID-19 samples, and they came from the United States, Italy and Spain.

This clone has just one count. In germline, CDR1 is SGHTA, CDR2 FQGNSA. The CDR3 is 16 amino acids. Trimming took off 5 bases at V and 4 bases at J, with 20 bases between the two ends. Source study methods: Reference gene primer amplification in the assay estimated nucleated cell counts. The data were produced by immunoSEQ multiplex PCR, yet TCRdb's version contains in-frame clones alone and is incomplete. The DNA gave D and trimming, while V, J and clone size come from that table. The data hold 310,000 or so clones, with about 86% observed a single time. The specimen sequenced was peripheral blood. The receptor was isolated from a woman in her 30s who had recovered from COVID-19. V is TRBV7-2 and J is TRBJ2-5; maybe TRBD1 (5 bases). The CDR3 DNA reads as TGTGCCAGCAGCCTCACAACGACAGTAGGAACAGAGACCCAGTACTTC. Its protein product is CASSLTTTVGTETQYF. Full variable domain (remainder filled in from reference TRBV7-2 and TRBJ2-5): GAGVSQSPSNKVTEKGKDVELRCDPISGHTALYWYRQSLGQGLEFLIYFQGNSAPDKSGLPSDRFSAERTGGSVSTLTIQRTQQEDSAVYLCASSLTTTVGTETQYFGPGTRLLVL.